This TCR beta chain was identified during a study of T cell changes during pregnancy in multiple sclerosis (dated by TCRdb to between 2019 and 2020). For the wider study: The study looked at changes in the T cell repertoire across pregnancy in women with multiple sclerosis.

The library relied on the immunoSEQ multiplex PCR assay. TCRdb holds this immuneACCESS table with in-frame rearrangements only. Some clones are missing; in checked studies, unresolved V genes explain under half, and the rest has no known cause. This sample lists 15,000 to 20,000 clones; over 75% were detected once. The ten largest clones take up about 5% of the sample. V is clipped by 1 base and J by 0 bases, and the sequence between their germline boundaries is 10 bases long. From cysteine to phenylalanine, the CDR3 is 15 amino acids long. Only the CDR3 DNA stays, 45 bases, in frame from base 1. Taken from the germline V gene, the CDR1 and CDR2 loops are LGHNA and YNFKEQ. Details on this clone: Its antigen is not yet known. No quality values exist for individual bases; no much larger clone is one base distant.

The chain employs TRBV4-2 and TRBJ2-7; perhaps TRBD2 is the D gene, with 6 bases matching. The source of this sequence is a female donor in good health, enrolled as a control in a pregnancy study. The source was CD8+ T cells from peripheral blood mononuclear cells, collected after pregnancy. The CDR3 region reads CASSQASGSSYEQYF. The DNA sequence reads TGTGCCAGCAGCCAAGCGTCCGGGAGCTCCTACGAGCAGTACTTC.